This T cell receptor (beta chain) is drawn from a study of T cell responses to AZD1222 COVID-19 vaccine. General observations from the study: Reports say nearly half of spike-specific TCRs go after unmutated variant regions.

TCRdb's copy holds only in-frame clones and misses some; the assay was immunoSEQ multiplex PCR. The table shows 96,000 or so clones, with 85% to 90% occurring only once. On this clone: As yet, its antigen is unknown.

Germline values: CDR1 SGHAT, CDR2 FQDESV (reference sequence). This CDR3 region has 14 residues. V gave up 5 bases and J gave up 4 bases; unmatched junction bases: 2. The origin of this receptor is an adult in good health. The sample consisted of peripheral blood, taken on day 0 of AZD1222 vaccination. The J gene is TRBJ2-2, the V gene TRBV11-1; 9 bases are a match to TRBD1. For the CDR3, the DNA is TGTGCCAGCAGCCAGGACAGGGGCACCGGGGAGCTGTTTTTT. Residues: CASSQDRGTGELFF. Together with reference TRBV11-1 and TRBJ2-2, the CDR3 gives the full variable domain: EAEVAQSPRYKITEKSQAVAFWCDPISGHATLYWYRQILGQGPELLVQFQDESVVDDSQLPKDRFSAERLKGVDSTLKIQPAELGDSAMYLCASSQDRGTGELFFGEGSRLTVL.